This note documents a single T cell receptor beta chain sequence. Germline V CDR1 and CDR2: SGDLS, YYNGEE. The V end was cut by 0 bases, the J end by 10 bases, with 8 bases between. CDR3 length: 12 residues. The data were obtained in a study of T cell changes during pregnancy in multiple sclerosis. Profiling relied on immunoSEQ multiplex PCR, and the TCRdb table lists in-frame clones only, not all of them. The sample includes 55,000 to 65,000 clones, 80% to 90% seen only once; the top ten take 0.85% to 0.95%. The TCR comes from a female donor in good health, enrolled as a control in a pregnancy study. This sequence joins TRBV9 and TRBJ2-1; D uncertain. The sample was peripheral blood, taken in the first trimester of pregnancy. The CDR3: CASSVAGREQFF. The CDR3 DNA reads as TGTGCCAGCAGCGTAGCGGGTCGAGAGCAGTTCTTC. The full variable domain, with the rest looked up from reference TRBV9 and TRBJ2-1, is DSGVTQTPKHLITATGQRVTLRCSPRSGDLSVYWYQQSLDQGLQFLIQYYNGEERAKGNILERFSAQQFPDLHSELNLSSLELGDSALYFCASSVAGREQFFGPGTRLTVL.